The clone carrying this T cell receptor (beta chain) appeared many times. Its antigen remains unknown. The CDR3 is 16 amino acids. Per the germline V gene, CDR1 is PRHDT and CDR2 is FYEKMQ (reference sequence). The J segment lost 1 base and the V segment lost 3 bases, leaving 8 bases of the junction unmatched. These data come from a study of molecular identifiers for immune sequencing clone quantification. At the level of the study: In replicates, RNA taken from around 18,000 or 91,000 naive CD8 cells was divided five ways, and four portions underwent sequencing.

Study results and limitations: Highly expanded clone sizes could be underestimated by identical TCR molecules sharing a barcode.

TCRdb recomputed calls from the PCR reads with MiXCR, one row per CDR3 protein. The data contain approximately 670,000 distinct CDR3 sequences, 20% of them singletons. This TCR was sampled from a human donor in good health. Some libraries in this study had Jurkat cell RNA spiked in. V usage is TRBV13 and J usage is TRBJ1-2, with 7 bases identical to TRBD1. What was sequenced was naive CD8+ T cells from blood, with Jurkat cell RNA spiked in. The subset: FACS-sorted CD8+CD4-CCR7+CD45RA+ naive T cells. CDR3 residues: CASSFFTGTVNYGYTF. The CDR3 DNA follows: TGTGCCAGCAGCTTTTTTACCGGGACAGTTAACTATGGCTACACCTTC.